A single sample gave rise to the 32 T cell receptor beta chains below, sequenced in a study of spatial heterogeneity in lung cancer (dated 2019 in TCRdb). This sample's time point label indicates: sample taken at primary tumor resection. TCR sequencing used whole RNA extracted from tumor and nontumor lung tissue, or from cryopreserved PBMC samples, without cell sorting. The method was 5' RACE. Sequencing was carried out with a NextSeq 500. Using fastp trimming at Q25 and MiXCR clonotype assembly, TCRdb reanalyzed the public sequencing data and kept in-frame beta chains. Duplicate CDR3 protein sequences are folded into a single record with the most common DNA and genes. The sample includes roughly 25,000 distinct CDR3 sequences, with more than 6.5% observed a single time. The ten largest clones represent roughly an eighth of the sample. The material sequenced was PBMCs, taken at surgery. The source of these receptors is a male donor with early-stage non-small cell lung cancer.

The sample holds many counts of this clonotype. The CDR3 reads CASRGSTDTQYF. DNA of the CDR3: TGTGCCAGCAGGGGTAGCACAGATACGCAGTATTTT. V usage is TRBV6-4 and J usage is TRBJ2-3; D is ambiguous. The germline V gene has CDR1 MRHNA and CDR2 SNTAGT. The CDR3 runs 12 residues. Trimming stripped 6 bases from V and 0 bases from J, with 4 bases between.

This clonotype was detected many times. The genes are TRBV20-1 and TRBJ2-7; TRBD2 matches at 7 bases. Germline CDR1 is DFQATT and CDR2 is SNEGSKA (reference sequence). The CDR3 length is 14 residues. The V gene end was trimmed by 3 bases and the J gene end by 0 bases; junction bases not matched to a gene: 5. CDR3 sequence: CSASPSGSSYEQYF. Here the CDR3 DNA reads TGCAGTGCTAGTCCTAGCGGAAGCTCCTACGAGCAGTACTTC.

V and J are TRBV5-1 and TRBJ2-2; D may match TRBD1 or TRBD2 (5 bases each). The length of the CDR3 is 12 residues. V was cut by 7 bases and J by 4 bases, with 8 bases left in between. The germline gives CDR1 SGHRS, CDR2 YFSETQ. DNA for the CDR3: TGCGCCAGCGGGGGTTTCACCGGGGAGCTGTTTTTT. Translating gives CASGGFTGELFF.

By sample fraction, this clonotype is medium-sized (0.01 to 0.1%). The chain combines TRBV5-1 with TRBJ1-2; weak D call: TRBD1 (5 bases). This CDR3 comprises 12 residues. Trimming removed 8 bases from V and 4 bases from J, with 12 bases in between. CDR1 is SGHRS and CDR2 is YFSETQ in the germline V gene. CDR3 region: CASTTDSYGYTF. CDR3 nucleotides: TGCGCCAGTACGACAGACAGCTATGGCTACACCTTC. Complete variable domain (other parts from reference TRBV5-1 and TRBJ1-2): KAGVTQTPRYLIKTRGQQVTLSCSPISGHRSVSWYQQTPGQGLQFLFEYFSETQRNKGNFPGRFSGRQFSNSRSEMNVSTLELGDSALYLCASTTDSYGYTFGSGTRLTVV.

The chain links TRBV5-6 to TRBJ1-1; tentative D call: TRBD1 (5 bases). V shed 0 bases and J shed 3 bases, with 15 bases lying between them. The CDR3 totals 16 residues. Germline values: CDR1 SGHDT, CDR2 YYEEEE. This CDR3 is CASSLVRGVTYTEAFF. The CDR3 nucleotides read TGTGCCAGCAGCTTGGTAAGAGGGGTCACGTACACTGAAGCTTTCTTT.

By proportion, this clonotype is medium-sized (0.01 to 0.1%). The chain uses TRBV5-1 and TRBJ2-1; D is perhaps TRBD2 (5 bases). Germline CDR1 and CDR2: SGHRS and YFSETQ. V lost 2 bases, J lost 9 bases, and 15 bases lay in between. The CDR3 covers 14 residues. The CDR3 region has the DNA TGCGCCAGCAGCTTTATATCGGGGTCACCTGAGCAGTTCTTC. Translated, it gives CASSFISGSPEQFF.

The V gene is TRBV19, the J gene TRBJ2-3; tentatively, D is TRBD1 (6 bases). V was clipped by 10 bases and J by 4 bases, with 15 bases between them. The V gene's germline CDR1 is LNHDA and CDR2 SQIVND (reference sequence). This CDR3 spans 13 amino acids. This chain's CDR3 is CATTGQGADTQYF. The CDR3 DNA is TGTGCCACTACGGGACAAGGGGCAGATACGCAGTATTTT.

The CDR3 DNA reads as TGTGCCAGCAGTGAATTGGAGGGGGGACAGCCCCAGCATTTT. This translates into CASSELEGGQPQHF. This chain joins TRBV2 and TRBJ1-5; D may be TRBD1 (6 bases). Germline values: CDR1 SNHLY, CDR2 FYNNEI. The CDR3 sequence is 14 residues long. The V gene lost 2 bases and the J gene lost 7 bases, with 12 bases spanning the gap.

This clonotype appeared many times. The chain is built from TRBV27 and TRBJ2-5; D is unclear. Trimming took 2 bases from V and 3 from J, leaving 7 bases between them. This CDR3 contains 13 residues. Germline assignment: CDR1 MNHEY and CDR2 SMNVEV (reference sequence). CDR3 sequence reads: CASSLGRKETQYF. The CDR3, as DNA: TGTGCCAGCAGTTTAGGCAGAAAAGAGACCCAGTACTTC.

This clonotype was seen a handful of times. This sequence joins TRBV7-2 and TRBJ1-5; 7 bases align to TRBD1. Germline trimming cut 4 bases from V and 2 bases from J; bases unmatched to any gene: 2. The CDR3 totals 14 residues. In germline, CDR1 is SGHTA, CDR2 FQGNSA. The CDR3 DNA sequence: TGTGCCAGCAGCTACAGGGGAGGCAATCAGCCCCAGCATTTT. Amino acid sequence: CASSYRGGNQPQHF.

This clonotype was counted ten times or more. The chain links TRBV9 to TRBJ1-5; D is unclear. V was trimmed by 0 bases and J by 6 bases, leaving 10 bases between them. CDR1 and CDR2 from the germline V gene are SGDLS and YYNGEE. This CDR3 is built from 14 residues. CDR3 in DNA: TGTGCCAGCAGCGTAGGTTCGTTGGGTCAGCCCCAGCATTTT. The encoded protein is CASSVGSLGQPQHF.

The sample holds a few counts of this clonotype. The chain has TRBV28 and TRBJ1-3; D possibly corresponds to TRBD1 (6 bases). This CDR3 is built from 14 residues. CDR1 MDHEN and CDR2 SYDVKM come from the germline V gene. V lost 5 bases and J 5 bases, leaving 13 bases between the germline ends. CDR3 amino acids: CASSPLGGRNTIYF. The CDR3 coding sequence is TGTGCCAGCAGTCCGCTGGGGGGCCGAAACACCATATATTTT.

This clonotype was found many times. V gene TRBV28 combines with J gene TRBJ1-5, with D possibly matching TRBD1 (5 bases). Trimming left V 11 bases short and J 5 bases short, with 13 bases between. Per the germline V gene, CDR1 is MDHEN and CDR2 is SYDVKM. The CDR3 spans 12 residues. This CDR3 reads CASKGGDQPQHF. Here the CDR3 DNA reads TGTGCCTCAAAGGGAGGGGATCAGCCCCAGCATTTT.

This clonotype was seen only a few times. The chain employs TRBV28 and TRBJ2-5, with a tentative D call TRBD1 (5 bases). Germline CDR1 reads MDHEN; CDR2 reads SYDVKM. The CDR3 extends over 11 amino acids. Trimming shortened V by 1 base and J by 11 bases, and 8 bases separated the two germline ends. CDR3 in DNA: TGTGCCAGCAGTTTATTTGGGGCGCAGTACTTC. Its protein is CASSLFGAQYF.

J is TRBJ2-5 and V is TRBV20-1; no clear D. The CDR3 runs to 12 residues. The germline V and J ends were trimmed by 3 bases and 1 base, with 6 bases remaining between them. CDR1 is DFQATT, CDR2 SNEGSKA, per germline (reference sequence). The CDR3, as DNA: TGCAGTGCTAGCACAGTCCAAGAGACCCAGTACTTC. As protein: CSASTVQETQYF.

This clonotype was detected many times. This CDR3 fails to terminate in the conserved phenylalanine or tryptophan, so it likely reflects a read error. No DNA is shown, since the ends of the CDR3 on it are uncertain; the CDR3 is the one TCRdb lists. The J gene is TRBJ2-7, the V gene TRBV12-3 or TRBV12-4; the table names TRBD1, a call not compared with the DNA. The CDR3 spans 9 amino acids, including both terminal residues. The CDR3 loop is CASSIQGPL.

This clonotype appeared many times. This chain joins TRBV27 and TRBJ1-4; no clear D. Trimming stripped 4 bases from V and 0 bases from J, with 12 bases between. From germline, CDR1 is MNHEY and CDR2 SMNVEV (reference sequence). This CDR3 has 16 residues. Written as DNA, the CDR3 is TGTGCCAGCAGTTATATGAGTGGCTCAACTAATGAAAAACTGTTTTTT. Translating gives CASSYMSGSTNEKLFF.

In this sample, this clonotype turned up many times. This chain links TRBV5-1 with TRBJ2-7; the D is unclear. The CDR3 loop spans 11 amino acids. In germline, CDR1 is SGHRS, CDR2 YFSETQ. Trimming pared 4 bases from V and 3 bases from J, leaving 5 bases between. This chain's CDR3 is CASSNYYEQYF. The CDR3 DNA reads as TGCGCCAGCAGCAACTACTACGAGCAGTACTTC.

The chain is built from TRBV4-2 and TRBJ1-6; 8 bases agree with TRBD1. The germline V gene has CDR1 LGHNA and CDR2 YNFKEQ. V trimming: 1 base; J trimming: 0 bases; junction bases outside the gene matches: 5. This CDR3 comprises 18 residues. The CDR3 protein is CASSQVGTGSSYNSPLHF. DNA for the CDR3: TGTGCCAGCAGCCAAGTCGGGACAGGTAGCTCCTATAATTCACCCCTCCACTTT.

In this sample, this clonotype turned up many times. The chain joins TRBV7-8 to TRBJ2-7, with D perhaps TRBD2 (5 bases). V gave up 2 bases and J gave up 2 bases, with 13 bases separating them. The CDR3 consists of 15 residues. Germline CDR1 SGHVS, CDR2 FQNEAQ. Written as DNA, the CDR3 is TGTGCCAGCAGCTTACGAGGGTCCAGCCCCTACGAGCAGTACGTC. Protein product: CASSLRGSSPYEQYV.

This clonotype showed up many times. V gene TRBV7-8 combines with J gene TRBJ1-1, with TRBD1 as a possible D gene (5 bases). The germline V gene has CDR1 SGHVS and CDR2 FQNEAQ. With 5 bases removed from V and 0 bases from J, the gap between germline ends came to 10 bases. This CDR3 comprises 14 residues. The CDR3 sequence: CASSRGPMNTEAFF. The CDR3 DNA is TGTGCCAGCAGCCGGGGACCAATGAACACTGAAGCTTTCTTT.

This clonotype came up many times. V usage is TRBV5-1 and J usage is TRBJ2-7; the match to TRBD1 covers 12 bases. The V gene's germline CDR1 is SGHRS and CDR2 YFSETQ. V trimming: 4 bases; J trimming: 6 bases; junction bases outside the gene matches: 2. The CDR3 contains 13 residues. The CDR3 DNA sequence: TGCGCCAGCAGCGCGGGACAGGGGGCCGAGCAGTACGTC. Translating gives CASSAGQGAEQYV.

This clonotype has ten or more counts. V and J are TRBV3-1 and TRBJ1-2, with 9 nucleotides matching TRBD1. Per the germline V gene, CDR1 is LGHDT and CDR2 is YNNKEL (reference sequence). V lost 0 bases, J lost 4 bases, and 6 bases stayed unmatched. The CDR3 consists of 16 residues. Here the CDR3 reads CASSQEIQGALYGYTF. Written as DNA, the CDR3 is TGTGCCAGCAGCCAAGAAATACAGGGGGCCCTCTATGGCTACACCTTC.

This clonotype was seen repeatedly, ten times or more. The chain combines TRBV3-1 with TRBJ2-1; D unclear. Deletions cut 1 base from V and 3 bases from J, with 10 bases between. This CDR3 region has 15 residues. Germline CDR1 reads LGHDT; CDR2 reads YNNKEL (reference sequence). Here the CDR3 DNA reads TGTGCCAGCAGCCAAGTACGGTCTAGCTACAATGAGCAGTTCTTC. Translated: CASSQVRSSYNEQFF.

In its sample, this clonotype was seen many times. The chain combines TRBV3-1 with TRBJ2-7; D call uncertain. This CDR3 contains 12 residues. The V and J ends lost 8 bases and 0 bases respectively, with 8 bases between them. Germline V CDR1 and CDR2: LGHDT, YNNKEL (reference sequence). The CDR3 DNA sequence: TGTGCCAGCGGCGGAAGCTCCTACGAGCAGTACTTC. Its protein product is CASGGSSYEQYF.

This chain joins TRBV5-8 and TRBJ2-3, with D perhaps matching TRBD1 (6 bases). In germline, CDR1 is SGHTS, CDR2 YDEGEE. CDR3 length: 14 residues. V lost 0 bases to trimming and J lost 1 base, with 6 bases between them. For the CDR3, the DNA is TGTGCCAGCAGCTTGGACAGGGGCACAGATACGCAGTATTTT. Protein: CASSLDRGTDTQYF.

This clonotype showed up many times. The chain carries TRBV11-2 and TRBJ1-2; D call uncertain. CDR3 size: 14 residues. Trimming left V 0 bases short and J 8 bases short, with 13 bases between. Germline-derived CDR1 and CDR2 are SGHAT and FQNNGV. Written as DNA, the CDR3 is TGTGCCAGCAGCTTAGATCATATAGGGTCCGGCTACACCTTC. It encodes CASSLDHIGSGYTF.

With respect to this clonotype: At one of its ends the junction is not consistent with the germline gene, which may arise from a read error. The CDR3 DNA reads as TGCTGCGTCGCCCCAGGGGCGGGTGCAACTAATGAAAAACTGTTTTTT. Translation: CCVAPGAGATNEKLFF. The J gene is TRBJ1-4, the V gene TRBV29-1; tentatively, D is TRBD1 (6 bases). The CDR3 consists of 16 residues. Germline V gives CDR1 SQVTM, CDR2 ANQGSEA. Variable domain in full (rest from reference TRBV29-1 and TRBJ1-4): SAVISQKPSRDICQRGTSLTIQCQVDSQVTMMFWYRQQPGQSLTLIATANQGSEATYESGFVIDKFPISRPNLTFSTLTVSNMSPEDSSIYLCCVAPGAGATNEKLFFGSGTQLSVL.

In this sample, this clonotype turned up many times. The chain employs TRBV12-3 or TRBV12-4 and TRBJ2-7; D not certain. The length of the CDR3 is 12 residues. The V end lost 5 bases, the J end lost 1 base, and 6 bases lay between the germline ends. The CDR3 sequence: CASSDGSYEQYF. The CDR3 region has the DNA TGTGCCAGCAGTGACGGATCCTACGAGCAGTACTTC.

This clonotype has at least ten counts. The rearrangement joins TRBV20-1 to TRBJ2-4; D not certain. Trimming pared 3 bases from V and 4 bases from J, leaving 19 bases between. The CDR3 covers 16 residues. Germline lookup yields CDR1 DFQATT and CDR2 SNEGSKA (reference sequence). CDR3 DNA sequence: TGCAGTGCTAGCAACCCCCGAGACGGCGGAAAAAACATTCAGTACTTC. Encoded protein: CSASNPRDGGKNIQYF.

In this sample, this clonotype turned up many times. This chain links TRBV10-3 with TRBJ1-2; TRBD1 matches 8 bases. This CDR3 has 16 amino acids. The V gene's germline CDR1 is ENHRY and CDR2 SYGVKD. The ends lost 2 bases at V and 7 bases at J; junction bases unmatched: 12. The chain's CDR3 is CAISEGQGLMSFGYTF. The CDR3 coding sequence is TGTGCCATCAGTGAGGGACAGGGTCTTATGAGTTTTGGCTACACCTTC.

This clonotype occurred many times. This chain joins TRBV2 and TRBJ2-2; the match to TRBD2 covers 10 bases. The CDR3 length is 15 residues. Germline trimming cut 7 bases from V and 6 bases from J; bases unmatched to any gene: 8. From germline, CDR1 is SNHLY and CDR2 FYNNEI. As DNA, the CDR3 is TGTGCCAGCAATGTACTAGCGGGATCAGCCGGGGAGCTGTTTTTT. Translation gives CASNVLAGSAGELFF.